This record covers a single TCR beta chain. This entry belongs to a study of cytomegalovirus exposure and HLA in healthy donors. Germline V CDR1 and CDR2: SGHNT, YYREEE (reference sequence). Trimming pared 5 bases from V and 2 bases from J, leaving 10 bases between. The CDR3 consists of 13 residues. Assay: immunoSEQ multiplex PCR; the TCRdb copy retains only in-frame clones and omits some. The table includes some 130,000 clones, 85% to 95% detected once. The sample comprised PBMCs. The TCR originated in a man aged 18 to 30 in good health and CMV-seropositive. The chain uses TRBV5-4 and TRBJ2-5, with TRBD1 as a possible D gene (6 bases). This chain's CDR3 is CASRQGPQETQYF. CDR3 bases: TGTGCCAGCAGACAGGGACCACAAGAGACCCAGTACTTC.